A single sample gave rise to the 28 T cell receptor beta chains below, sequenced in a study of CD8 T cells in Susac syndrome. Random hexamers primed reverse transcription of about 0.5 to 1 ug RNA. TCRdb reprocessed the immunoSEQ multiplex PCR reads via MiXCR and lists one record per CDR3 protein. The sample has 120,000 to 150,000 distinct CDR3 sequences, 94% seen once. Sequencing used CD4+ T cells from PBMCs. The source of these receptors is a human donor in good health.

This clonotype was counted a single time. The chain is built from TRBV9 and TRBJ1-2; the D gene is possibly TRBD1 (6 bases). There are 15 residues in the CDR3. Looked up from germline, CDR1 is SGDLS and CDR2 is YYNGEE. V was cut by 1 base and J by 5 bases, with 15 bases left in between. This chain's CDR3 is CASSVLQGPEYGYTF. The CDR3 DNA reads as TGTGCCAGCAGCGTACTACAGGGACCTGAGTATGGCTACACCTTC.

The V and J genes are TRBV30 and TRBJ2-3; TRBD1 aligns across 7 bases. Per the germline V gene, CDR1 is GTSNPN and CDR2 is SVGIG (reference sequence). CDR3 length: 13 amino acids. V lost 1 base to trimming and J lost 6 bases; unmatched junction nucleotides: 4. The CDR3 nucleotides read TGTGCCTGGAGTGAGGGGGCTGGGGATACGCAGTATTTT. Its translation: CAWSEGAGDTQYF.

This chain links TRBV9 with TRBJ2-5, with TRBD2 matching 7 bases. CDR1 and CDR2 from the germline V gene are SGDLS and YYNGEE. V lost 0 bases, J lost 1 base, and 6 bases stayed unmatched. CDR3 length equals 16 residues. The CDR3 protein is CASSVEGKRGQETQYF. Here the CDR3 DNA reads TGTGCCAGCAGCGTAGAGGGGAAGCGGGGCCAAGAGACCCAGTACTTC.

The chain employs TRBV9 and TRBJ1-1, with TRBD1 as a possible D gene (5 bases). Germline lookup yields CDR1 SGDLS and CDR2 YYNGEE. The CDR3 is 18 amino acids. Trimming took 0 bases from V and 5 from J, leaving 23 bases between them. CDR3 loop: CASSVAISPGRVDTEAFF. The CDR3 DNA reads TGTGCCAGCAGCGTAGCTATATCTCCAGGCAGGGTGGATACTGAAGCTTTCTTT.

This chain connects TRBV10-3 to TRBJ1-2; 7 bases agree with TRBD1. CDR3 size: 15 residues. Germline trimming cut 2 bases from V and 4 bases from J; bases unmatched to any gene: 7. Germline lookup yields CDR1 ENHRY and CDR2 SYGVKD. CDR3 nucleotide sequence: TGTGCCATCAGTGAGCCCAACAGGGGCGGCTATGGCTACACCTTC. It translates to CAISEPNRGGYGYTF.

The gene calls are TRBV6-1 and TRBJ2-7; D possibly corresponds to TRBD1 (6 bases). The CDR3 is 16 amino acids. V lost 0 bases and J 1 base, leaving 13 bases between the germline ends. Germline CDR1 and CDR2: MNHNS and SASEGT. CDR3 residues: CASSEAPGQRSYEQYF. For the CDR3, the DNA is TGTGCCAGCAGTGAAGCGCCCGGACAGAGGTCCTACGAGCAGTACTTC.

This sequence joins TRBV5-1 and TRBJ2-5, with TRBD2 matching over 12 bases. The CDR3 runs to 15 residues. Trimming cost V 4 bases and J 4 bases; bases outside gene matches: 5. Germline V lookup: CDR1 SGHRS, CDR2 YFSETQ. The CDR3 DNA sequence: TGCGCCAGCAGCCGGAGACTAGCGGGAGTAGAGACCCAGTACTTC. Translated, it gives CASSRRLAGVETQYF.

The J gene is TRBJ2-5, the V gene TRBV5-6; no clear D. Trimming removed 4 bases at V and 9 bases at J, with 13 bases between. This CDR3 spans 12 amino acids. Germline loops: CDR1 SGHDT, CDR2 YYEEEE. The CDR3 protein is CASSKFSPAQYF. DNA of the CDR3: TGTGCCAGCAGCAAATTTTCTCCGGCCCAGTACTTC.

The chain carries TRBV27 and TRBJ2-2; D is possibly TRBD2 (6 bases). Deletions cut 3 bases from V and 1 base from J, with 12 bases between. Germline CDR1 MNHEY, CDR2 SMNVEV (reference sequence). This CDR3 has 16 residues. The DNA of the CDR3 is TGTGCCAGCAGTTTGACGGGAGTCCTGAACACCGGGGAGCTGTTTTTT. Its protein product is CASSLTGVLNTGELFF.

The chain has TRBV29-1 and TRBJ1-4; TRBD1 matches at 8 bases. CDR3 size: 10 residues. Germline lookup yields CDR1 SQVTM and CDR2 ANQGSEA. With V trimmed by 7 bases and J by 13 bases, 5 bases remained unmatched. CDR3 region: CSAGQGTLFF. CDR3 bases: TGCAGCGCCGGACAGGGCACACTGTTTTTT.

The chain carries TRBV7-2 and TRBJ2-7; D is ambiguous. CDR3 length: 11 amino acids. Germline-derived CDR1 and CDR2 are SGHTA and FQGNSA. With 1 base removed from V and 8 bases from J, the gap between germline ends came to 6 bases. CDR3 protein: CASSLGAQQYF. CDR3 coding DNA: TGTGCCAGCAGCTTAGGGGCCCAGCAGTACTTC.

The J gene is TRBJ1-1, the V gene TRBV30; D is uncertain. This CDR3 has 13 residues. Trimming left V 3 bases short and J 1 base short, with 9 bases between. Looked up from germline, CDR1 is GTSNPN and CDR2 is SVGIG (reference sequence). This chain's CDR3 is CAWSEGRNTEAFF. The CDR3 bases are TGTGCCTGGAGCGAGGGCAGGAACACTGAAGCTTTCTTT.

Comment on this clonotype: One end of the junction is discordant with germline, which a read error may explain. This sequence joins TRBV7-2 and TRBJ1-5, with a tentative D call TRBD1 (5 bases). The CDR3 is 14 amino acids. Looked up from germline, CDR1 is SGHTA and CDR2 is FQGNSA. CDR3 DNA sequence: TGTGCCTGGCCACAGGCTTCTTCCCTGACCACGTGGAGCTTT. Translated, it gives CAWPQASSLTTWSF.

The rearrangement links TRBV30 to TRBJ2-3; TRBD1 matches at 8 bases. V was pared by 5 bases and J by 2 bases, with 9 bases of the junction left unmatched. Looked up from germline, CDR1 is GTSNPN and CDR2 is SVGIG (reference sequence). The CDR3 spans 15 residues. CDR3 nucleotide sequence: TGTGCCTGGGGAGGACAGGGAACGAACACAGATACGCAGTATTTT. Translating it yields CAWGGQGTNTDTQYF.

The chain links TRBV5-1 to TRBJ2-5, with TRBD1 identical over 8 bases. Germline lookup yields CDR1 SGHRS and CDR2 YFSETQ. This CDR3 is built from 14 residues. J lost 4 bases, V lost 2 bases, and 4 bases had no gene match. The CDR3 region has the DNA TGCGCCAGCAGCTTAACAGGGGGAGGAGAGACCCAGTACTTC. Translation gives CASSLTGGGETQYF.

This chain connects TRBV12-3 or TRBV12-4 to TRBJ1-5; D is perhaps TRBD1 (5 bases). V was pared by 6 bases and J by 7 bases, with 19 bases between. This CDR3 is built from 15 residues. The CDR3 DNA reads TGTGCCAGCAGCAAATGGACCGGGGGGGACCAGCCCCAGCATTTT. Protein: CASSKWTGGDQPQHF.

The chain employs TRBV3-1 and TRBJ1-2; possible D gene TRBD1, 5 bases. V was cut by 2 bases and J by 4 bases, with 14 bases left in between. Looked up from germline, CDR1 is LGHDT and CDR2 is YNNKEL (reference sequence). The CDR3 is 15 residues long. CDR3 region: CASSQNPAGPYGYTF. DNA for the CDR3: TGTGCCAGCAGCCAAAACCCCGCGGGGCCCTATGGCTACACCTTC.

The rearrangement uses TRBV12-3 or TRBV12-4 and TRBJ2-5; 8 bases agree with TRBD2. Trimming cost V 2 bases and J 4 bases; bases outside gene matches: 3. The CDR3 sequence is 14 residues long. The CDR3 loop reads CASSLSAGGETQYF. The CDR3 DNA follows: TGTGCCAGCAGTTTATCTGCGGGAGGAGAGACCCAGTACTTC.

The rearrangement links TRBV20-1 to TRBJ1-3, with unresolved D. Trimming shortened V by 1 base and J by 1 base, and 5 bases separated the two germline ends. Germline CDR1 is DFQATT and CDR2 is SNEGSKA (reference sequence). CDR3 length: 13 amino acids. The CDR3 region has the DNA TGCAGTGCTAGAGGCCTGTCTGGAAACACCATATATTTT. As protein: CSARGLSGNTIYF.

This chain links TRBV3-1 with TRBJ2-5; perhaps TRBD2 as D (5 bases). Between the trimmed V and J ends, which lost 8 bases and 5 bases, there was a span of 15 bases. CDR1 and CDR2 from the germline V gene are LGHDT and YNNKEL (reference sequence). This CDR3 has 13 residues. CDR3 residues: CASRFGETETQYF. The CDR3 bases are TGTGCCAGCCGCTTCGGGGAAACGGAGACCCAGTACTTC.

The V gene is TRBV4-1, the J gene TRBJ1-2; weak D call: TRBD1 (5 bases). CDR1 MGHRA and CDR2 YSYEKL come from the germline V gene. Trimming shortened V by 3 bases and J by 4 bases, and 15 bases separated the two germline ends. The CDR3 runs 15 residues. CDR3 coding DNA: TGCGCCAGCAGCCACCCTCCCGGGGGGAGCTATGGCTACACCTTC. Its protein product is CASSHPPGGSYGYTF.

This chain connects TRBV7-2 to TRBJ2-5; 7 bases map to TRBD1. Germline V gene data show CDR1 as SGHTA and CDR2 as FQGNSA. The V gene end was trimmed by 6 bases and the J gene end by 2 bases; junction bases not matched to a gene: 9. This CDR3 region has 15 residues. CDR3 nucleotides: TGTGCCAGCAGTTACGCCGGGACAGAGCAAGAGACCCAGTACTTC. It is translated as CASSYAGTEQETQYF. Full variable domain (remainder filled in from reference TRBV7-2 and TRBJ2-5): GAGVSQSPSNKVTEKGKDVELRCDPISGHTALYWYRQSLGQGLEFLIYFQGNSAPDKSGLPSDRFSAERTGGSVSTLTIQRTQQEDSAVYLCASSYAGTEQETQYFGPGTRLLVL.

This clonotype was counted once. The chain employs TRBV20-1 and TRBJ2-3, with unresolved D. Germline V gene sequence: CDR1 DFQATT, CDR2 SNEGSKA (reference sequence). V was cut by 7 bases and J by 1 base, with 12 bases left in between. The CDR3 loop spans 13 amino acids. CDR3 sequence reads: CSVPVQRTDTQYF. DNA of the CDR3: TGCAGTGTCCCAGTCCAGCGCACAGATACGCAGTATTTT.

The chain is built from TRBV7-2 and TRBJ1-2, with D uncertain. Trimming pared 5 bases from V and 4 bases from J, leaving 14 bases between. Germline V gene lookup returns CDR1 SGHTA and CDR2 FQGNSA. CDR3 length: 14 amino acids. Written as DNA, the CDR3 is TGTGCCAGCAGCGCGCAGCGCCCGGTCTATGGCTACACCTTC. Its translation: CASSAQRPVYGYTF.

CDR3 sequence (DNA): TGTGCCAGCAGCCCCTTGGGAGTCTACAATGAGCAGTTCTTC. Its protein product is CASSPLGVYNEQFF. V usage is TRBV14 and J usage is TRBJ2-1, with a tentative D call TRBD2 (5 bases). Trimming cost V 4 bases and J 3 bases, with 10 bases left between them. CDR3 length equals 14 residues. In germline, CDR1 is SGHDN, CDR2 FVKESK.

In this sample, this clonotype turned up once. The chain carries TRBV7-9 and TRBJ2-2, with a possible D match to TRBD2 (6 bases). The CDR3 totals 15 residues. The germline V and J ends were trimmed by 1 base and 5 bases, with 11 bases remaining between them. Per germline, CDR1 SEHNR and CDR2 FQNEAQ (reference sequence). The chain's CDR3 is CASSLVGSFTGELFF. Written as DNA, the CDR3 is TGTGCCAGCAGCTTAGTCGGGAGTTTTACCGGGGAGCTGTTTTTT.

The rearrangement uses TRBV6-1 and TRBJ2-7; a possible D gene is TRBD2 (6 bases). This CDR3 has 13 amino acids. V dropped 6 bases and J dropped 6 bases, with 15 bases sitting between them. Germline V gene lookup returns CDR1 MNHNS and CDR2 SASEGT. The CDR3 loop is CASSETRGTEQYF. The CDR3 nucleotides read TGTGCCAGCAGCGAAACTCGGGGGACCGAGCAGTACTTC.

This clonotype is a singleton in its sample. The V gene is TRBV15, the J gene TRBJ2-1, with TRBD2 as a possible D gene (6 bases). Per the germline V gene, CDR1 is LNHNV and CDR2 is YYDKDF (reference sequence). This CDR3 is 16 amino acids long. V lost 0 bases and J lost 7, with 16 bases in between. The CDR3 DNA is TGTGCCACCAGCAGAGAGCCGGAGGGTAGGCCGAATGAGCAGTTCTTC. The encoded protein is CATSREPEGRPNEQFF.